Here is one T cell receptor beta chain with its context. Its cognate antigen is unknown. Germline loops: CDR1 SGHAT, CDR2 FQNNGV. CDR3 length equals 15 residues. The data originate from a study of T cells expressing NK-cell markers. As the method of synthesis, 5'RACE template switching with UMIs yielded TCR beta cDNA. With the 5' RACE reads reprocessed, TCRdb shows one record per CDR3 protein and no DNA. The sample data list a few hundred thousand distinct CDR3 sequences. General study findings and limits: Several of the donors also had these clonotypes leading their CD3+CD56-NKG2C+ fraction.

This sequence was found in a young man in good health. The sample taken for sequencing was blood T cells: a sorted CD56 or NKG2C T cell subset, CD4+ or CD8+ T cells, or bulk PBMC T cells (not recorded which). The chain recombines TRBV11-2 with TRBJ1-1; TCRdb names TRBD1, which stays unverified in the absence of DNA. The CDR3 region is CASSSPRTGNTEAFF.